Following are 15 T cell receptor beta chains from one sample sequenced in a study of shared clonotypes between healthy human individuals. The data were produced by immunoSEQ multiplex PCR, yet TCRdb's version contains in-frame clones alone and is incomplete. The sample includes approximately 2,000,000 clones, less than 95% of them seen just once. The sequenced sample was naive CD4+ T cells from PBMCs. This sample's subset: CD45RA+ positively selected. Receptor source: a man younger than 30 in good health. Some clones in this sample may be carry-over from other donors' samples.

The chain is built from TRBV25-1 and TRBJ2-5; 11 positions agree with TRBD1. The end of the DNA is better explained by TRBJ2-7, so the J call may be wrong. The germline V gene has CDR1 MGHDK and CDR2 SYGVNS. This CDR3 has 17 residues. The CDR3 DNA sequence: TGTGCCAGCAGTCTCACTACCGGGACAGGGGGGAGCCACGAGCAGTACTTC. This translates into CASSLTTGTGGSHEQYF.

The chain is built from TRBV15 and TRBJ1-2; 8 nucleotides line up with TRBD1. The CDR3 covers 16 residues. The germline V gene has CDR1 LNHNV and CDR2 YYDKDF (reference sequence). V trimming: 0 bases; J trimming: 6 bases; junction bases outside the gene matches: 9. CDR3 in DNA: TGTGCCACCAGCAGAGATCTGGACAGGGAAAGAAATGGCTACACCTTC. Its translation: CATSRDLDRERNGYTF.

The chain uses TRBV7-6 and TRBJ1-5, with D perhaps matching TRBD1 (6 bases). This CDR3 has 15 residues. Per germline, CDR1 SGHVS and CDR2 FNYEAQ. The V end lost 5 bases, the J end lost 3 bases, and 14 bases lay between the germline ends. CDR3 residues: CASSRGGRDNQPQHF. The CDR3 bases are TGTGCCAGCAGCCGGGGGGGCAGGGACAATCAGCCCCAGCATTTT. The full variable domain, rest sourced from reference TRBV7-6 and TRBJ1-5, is GAGVSQSPRYKVTKRGQDVALRCDPISGHVSLYWYRQALGQGPEFLTYFNYEAQQDKSGLPNDRFSAERPEGSISTLTIQRTEQRDSAMYRCASSRGGRDNQPQHFGDGTRLSIL.

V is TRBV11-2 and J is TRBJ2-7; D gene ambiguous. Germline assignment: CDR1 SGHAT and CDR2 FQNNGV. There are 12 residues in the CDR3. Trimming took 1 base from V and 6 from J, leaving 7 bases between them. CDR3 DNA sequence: TGTGCCAGCAGCTTAGTGGGAACCGAGCAGTACTTC. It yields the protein CASSLVGTEQYF.

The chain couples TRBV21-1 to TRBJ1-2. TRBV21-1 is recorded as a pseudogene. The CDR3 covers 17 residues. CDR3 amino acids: CASSKPEGGGRGYGYTF. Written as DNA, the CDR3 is TGTGCCAGCAGCAAACCCGAAGGAGGTGGTCGCGGCTATGGCTACACCTTC.

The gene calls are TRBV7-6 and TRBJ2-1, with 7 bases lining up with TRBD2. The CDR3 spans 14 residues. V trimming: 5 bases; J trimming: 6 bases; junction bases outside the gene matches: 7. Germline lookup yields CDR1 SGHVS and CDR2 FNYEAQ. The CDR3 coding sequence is TGTGCCAGCAGCCTTAGACTAGCTAGCAATGAGCAGTTCTTC. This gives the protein CASSLRLASNEQFF.

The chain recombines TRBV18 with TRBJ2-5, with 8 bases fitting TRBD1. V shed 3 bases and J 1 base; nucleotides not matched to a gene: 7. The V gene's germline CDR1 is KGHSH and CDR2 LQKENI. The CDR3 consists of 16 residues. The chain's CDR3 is CASSPITGTGQETQYF. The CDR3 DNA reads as TGTGCCAGCTCACCTATTACCGGGACAGGCCAAGAGACCCAGTACTTC.

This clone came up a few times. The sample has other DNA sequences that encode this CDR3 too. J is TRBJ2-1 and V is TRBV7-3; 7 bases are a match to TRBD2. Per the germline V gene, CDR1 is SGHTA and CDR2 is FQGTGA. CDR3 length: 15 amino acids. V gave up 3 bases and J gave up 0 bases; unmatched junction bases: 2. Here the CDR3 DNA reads TGTGCCAGCAGCTTTGGCGGGAGCTCCTACAATGAGCAGTTCTTC. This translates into CASSFGGSSYNEQFF.

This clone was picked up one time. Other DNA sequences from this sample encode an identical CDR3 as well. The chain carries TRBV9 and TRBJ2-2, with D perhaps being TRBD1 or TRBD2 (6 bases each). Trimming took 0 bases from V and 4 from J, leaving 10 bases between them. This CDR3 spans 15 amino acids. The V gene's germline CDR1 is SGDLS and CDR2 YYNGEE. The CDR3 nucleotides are TGTGCCAGCAGCGTAGGAGGGGGGCCCACCGGGGAGCTGTTTTTT. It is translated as CASSVGGGPTGELFF.

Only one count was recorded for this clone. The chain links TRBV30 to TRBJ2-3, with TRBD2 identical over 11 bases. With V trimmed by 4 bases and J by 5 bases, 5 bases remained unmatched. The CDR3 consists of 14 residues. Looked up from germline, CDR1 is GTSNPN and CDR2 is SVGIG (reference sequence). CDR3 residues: CAWTSGRLIDTQYF. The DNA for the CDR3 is TGTGCCTGGACTAGCGGGAGGCTCATAGATACGCAGTATTTT.

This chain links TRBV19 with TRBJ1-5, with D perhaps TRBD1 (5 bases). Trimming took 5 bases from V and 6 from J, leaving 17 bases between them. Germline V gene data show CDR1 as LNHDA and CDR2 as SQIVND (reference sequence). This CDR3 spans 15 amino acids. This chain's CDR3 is CASSPPGGEGQPQHF. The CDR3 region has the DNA TGTGCCAGTAGTCCCCCCGGAGGGGAGGGTCAGCCCCAGCATTTT.

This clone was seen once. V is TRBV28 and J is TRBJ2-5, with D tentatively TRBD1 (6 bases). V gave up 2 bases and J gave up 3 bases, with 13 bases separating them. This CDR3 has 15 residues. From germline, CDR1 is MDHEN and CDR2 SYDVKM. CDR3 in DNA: TGTGCCAGCAGTTTACGTGGGACAAATAAAGAGACCCAGTACTTC. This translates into CASSLRGTNKETQYF. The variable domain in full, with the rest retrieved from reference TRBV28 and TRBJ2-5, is DVKVTQSSRYLVKRTGEKVFLECVQDMDHENMFWYRQDPGLGLRLIYFSYDVKMKEKGDIPEGYSVSREKKERFSLILESASTNQTSMYLCASSLRGTNKETQYFGPGTRLLVL.

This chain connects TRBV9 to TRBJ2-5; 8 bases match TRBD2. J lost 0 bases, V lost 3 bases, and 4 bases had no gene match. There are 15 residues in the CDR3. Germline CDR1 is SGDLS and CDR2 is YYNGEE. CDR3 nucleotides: TGTGCCAGCAGCGGTTTAGCGGGGCACCAAGAGACCCAGTACTTC. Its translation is CASSGLAGHQETQYF.

The CDR3: CASSRERTGNYGYTF. DNA for the CDR3: TGTGCCAGCTCCCGTGAGAGGACAGGCAACTATGGCTACACCTTC. The rearrangement uses TRBV18 and TRBJ1-2; TRBD1 agrees at 7 bases. CDR3 length: 15 residues. The V gene's germline CDR1 is KGHSH and CDR2 LQKENI. Trimming cost V 6 bases and J 2 bases; bases outside gene matches: 9.

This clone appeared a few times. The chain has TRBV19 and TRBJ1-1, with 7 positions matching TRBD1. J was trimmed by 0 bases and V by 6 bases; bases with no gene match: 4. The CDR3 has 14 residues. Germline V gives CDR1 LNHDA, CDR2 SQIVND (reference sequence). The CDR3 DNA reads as TGTGCCAGTAGACCGGACAGGATGAACACTGAAGCTTTCTTT. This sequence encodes CASRPDRMNTEAFF.